The clone carrying this T cell receptor beta chain was counted only a few times. Cohorts were assigned according to the clinical history that participants reported. These data originate in a study of blood T cell repertoires in COVID-19. About the research overall: Samples of COVID-19 (acute and convalescent) were obtained from the United States, Italy and Spain.

The germline V gene has CDR1 MNHEY and CDR2 SMNVEV (reference sequence). V gave up 4 bases and J gave up 7 bases, with 19 bases separating them. The CDR3 sequence is 15 residues long. The assay was immunoSEQ multiplex PCR, and TCRdb's table has in-frame clones only and misses some. The sample consists of 250,000 to 300,000 clones, 75% to 95% of them appearing once. Material: PBMCs or T cells enriched from blood (not recorded which). This chain uses TRBV27 with TRBJ1-1; no definite D call. This clonotype was sampled from a woman in her thirties who had recovered from COVID-19. The CDR3 loop is CASSSPTLGRVEAFF. CDR3 nucleotides: TGTGCCAGCAGTTCTCCCACACTAGGGCGGGTTGAAGCTTTCTTT.